The 6 T cell receptor beta chains given below trace back to one sample, sequenced in a study of blood T cell repertoires in COVID-19. The data were produced by immunoSEQ multiplex PCR, yet TCRdb's version contains in-frame clones alone and is incomplete. The sample consists of 400,000 to 450,000 clones, about 87% of them appearing once. Sequencing used peripheral blood. The receptors stem from a man aged 18 to 29 with COVID-19, enrolled during active disease.

The chain is built from TRBV11-2 and TRBJ1-6, with TRBD1 identical over 7 bases. The CDR3 loop spans 12 amino acids. V trimming: 6 bases; J trimming: 10 bases; junction bases outside the gene matches: 3. Germline-derived CDR1 and CDR2 are SGHAT and FQNNGV. The DNA for the CDR3 is TGTGCCAGCAGAGGGGGCTCGTCACCCCTCCACTTT. It yields the protein CASRGGSSPLHF. Looking up the rest from reference TRBV11-2 and TRBJ1-6 gives the full variable domain: EAGVAQSPRYKIIEKRQSVAFWCNPISGHATLYWYQQILGQGPKLLIQFQNNGVVDDSQLPKDRFSAERLKGVDSTLKIQPAKLEDSAVYLCASRGGSSPLHFGNGTRLTVT.

This chain uses TRBV3-1 (or the pseudogene TRBV3-2) with TRBJ2-2; D unresolved. Trimming removed 4 bases from V and 4 bases from J, with 10 bases in between. The CDR3 consists of 14 residues. Germline CDR1 and CDR2: LGHDT and YNNKEL (reference sequence). CDR3 amino acids: CASSPPWATGELFF. The CDR3 region has the DNA TGTGCCAGCAGCCCGCCCTGGGCCACCGGGGAGCTGTTTTTT.

This rearrangement joins TRBV7-9 to TRBJ2-2, with 9 bases lining up with TRBD1. Trimming cost V 11 bases and J 4 bases; bases outside gene matches: 5. Germline values: CDR1 SEHNR, CDR2 FQNEAQ (reference sequence). There are 13 residues in the CDR3. DNA of the CDR3: TGTGCCGTTACGGGACAGGGCACCGGGGAGCTGTTTTTT. Its translation: CAVTGQGTGELFF.

The gene calls are TRBV7-9 and TRBJ2-1, with TRBD2 identical over 8 bases. Germline values: CDR1 SEHNR, CDR2 FQNEAQ (reference sequence). Losses at the gene ends were 7 bases for V and 7 bases for J; bases not matched to a gene: 9. The CDR3 extends over 14 amino acids. CDR3 sequence: CASIAVAGMNEQFF. The CDR3 DNA reads as TGTGCCAGCATAGCCGTAGCGGGAATGAATGAGCAGTTCTTC.

CDR3 sequence: CASSFAGQGAYTIYF. DNA for the CDR3: TGTGCCAGCAGCTTTGCAGGACAGGGGGCTTACACCATATATTTT. The chain is built from TRBV5-6 and TRBJ1-3; 11 nucleotides agree with TRBD1. The length of the CDR3 is 15 residues. CDR1 and CDR2 from the germline V gene are SGHDT and YYEEEE. V lost 2 bases and J lost 8; bases outside the gene matches: 6.

This rearrangement joins TRBV24-1 to TRBJ2-7, with 7 bases lining up with TRBD1. The V gene's germline CDR1 is KGHDR and CDR2 SFDVKD. The CDR3 totals 13 residues. V gave up 4 bases and J gave up 2 bases; unmatched junction bases: 1. The CDR3 nucleotides read TGTGCCACCAGTGACGACAGGGCCTACGAGCAGTACTTC. Translated: CATSDDRAYEQYF.